The sample holds one count of the clone carrying this T cell receptor (beta chain). This entry is derived from a study of blood T cell repertoires in COVID-19. The overall study: COVID-19 samples collected from the United States, Italy and Spain covered acute and convalescent phases. PBMCs, B-cell-depleted T cells, or T cells provided the cDNA or gDNA that made up the material.

Per the germline V gene, CDR1 is SGHTA and CDR2 is FQGNSA. V lost 5 bases and J 1 base, leaving 8 bases between the germline ends. This CDR3 spans 13 amino acids. In the source study's methods: Cell counts per sample came from amplifying reference gene primers. The assay was immunoSEQ multiplex PCR, and TCRdb's table has in-frame clones only and misses some. D and trimming come from the DNA, and the V and J calls and clone size come from that table. The data contain about 300,000 clones, roughly 90% of them seen just once; the ten biggest clones take up roughly 6.5%. V and J are TRBV7-2 and TRBJ1-1, with D uncertain. This sequence was found in a man aged 18 to 30 who had recovered from COVID-19. The sequenced sample consisted of peripheral blood. Here the CDR3 reads CASSKIQNTEAFF. CDR3 DNA: TGTGCCAGCAGCAAAATTCAGAACACTGAAGCTTTCTTT. Complete variable domain (other parts from reference TRBV7-2 and TRBJ1-1): GAGVSQSPSNKVTEKGKDVELRCDPISGHTALYWYRQSLGQGLEFLIYFQGNSAPDKSGLPSDRFSAERTGGSVSTLTIQRTQQEDSAVYLCASSKIQNTEAFFGQGTRLTVV.